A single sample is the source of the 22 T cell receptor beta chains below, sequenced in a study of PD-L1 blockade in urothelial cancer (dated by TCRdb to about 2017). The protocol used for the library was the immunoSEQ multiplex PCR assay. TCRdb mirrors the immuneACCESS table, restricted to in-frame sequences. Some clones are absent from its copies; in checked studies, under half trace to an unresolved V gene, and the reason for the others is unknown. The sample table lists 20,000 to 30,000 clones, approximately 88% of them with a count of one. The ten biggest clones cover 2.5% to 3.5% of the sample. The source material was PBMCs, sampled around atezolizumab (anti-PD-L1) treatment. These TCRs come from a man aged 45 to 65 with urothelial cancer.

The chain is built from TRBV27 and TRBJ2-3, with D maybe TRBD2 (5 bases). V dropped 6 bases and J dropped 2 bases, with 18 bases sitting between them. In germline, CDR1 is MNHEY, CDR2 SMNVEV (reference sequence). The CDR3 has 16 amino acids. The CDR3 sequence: CASSRLRTGVTDTQYF. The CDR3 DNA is TGTGCCAGCAGCCGCCTGAGGACCGGGGTCACAGATACGCAGTATTTT.

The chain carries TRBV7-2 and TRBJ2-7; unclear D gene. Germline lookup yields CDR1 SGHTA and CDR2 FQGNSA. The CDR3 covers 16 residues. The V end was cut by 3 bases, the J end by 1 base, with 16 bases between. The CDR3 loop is CASSLGPHLLSYEQYF. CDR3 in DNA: TGTGCCAGCAGCTTGGGCCCTCACCTCCTTTCCTACGAGCAGTACTTC.

The CDR3: CASSLSPKGGLRETQYF. CDR3 coding DNA: TGTGCCAGCAGTTTATCCCCGAAAGGCGGCCTGAGGGAGACCCAGTACTTC. The rearrangement joins TRBV28 to TRBJ2-5; unclear D gene. Germline CDR1 MDHEN, CDR2 SYDVKM. V dropped 1 base and J dropped 5 bases, with 20 bases sitting between them. CDR3 length: 17 amino acids. Complete variable domain (other parts from reference TRBV28 and TRBJ2-5): DVKVTQSSRYLVKRTGEKVFLECVQDMDHENMFWYRQDPGLGLRLIYFSYDVKMKEKGDIPEGYSVSREKKERFSLILESASTNQTSMYLCASSLSPKGGLRETQYFGPGTRLLVL.

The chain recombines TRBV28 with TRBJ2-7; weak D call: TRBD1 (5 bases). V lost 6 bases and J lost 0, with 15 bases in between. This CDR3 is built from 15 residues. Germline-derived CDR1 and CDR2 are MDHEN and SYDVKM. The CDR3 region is CASSFQTVASYEQYF. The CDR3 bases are TGTGCCAGCAGCTTCCAGACAGTTGCCTCCTACGAGCAGTACTTC.

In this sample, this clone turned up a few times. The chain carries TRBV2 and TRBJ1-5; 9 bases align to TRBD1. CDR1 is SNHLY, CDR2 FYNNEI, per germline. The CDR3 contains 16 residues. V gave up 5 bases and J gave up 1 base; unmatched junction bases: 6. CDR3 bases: TGTGCCAGCAGTACAACAGGGGGCCGGAGCAATCAGCCCCAGCATTTT. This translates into CASSTTGGRSNQPQHF.

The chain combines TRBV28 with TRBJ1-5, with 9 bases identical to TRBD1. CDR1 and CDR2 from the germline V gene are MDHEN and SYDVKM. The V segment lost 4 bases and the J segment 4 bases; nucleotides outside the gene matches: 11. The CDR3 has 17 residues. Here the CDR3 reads CASSSPGTGRTNQPQHF. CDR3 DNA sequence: TGTGCCAGCAGTTCTCCAGGGACAGGGAGGACTAATCAGCCCCAGCATTTT.

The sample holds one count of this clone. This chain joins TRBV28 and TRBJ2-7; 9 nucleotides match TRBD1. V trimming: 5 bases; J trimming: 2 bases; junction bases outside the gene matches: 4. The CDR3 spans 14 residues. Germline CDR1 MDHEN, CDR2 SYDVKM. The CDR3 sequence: CASSPWTGAYEQYF. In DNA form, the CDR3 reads TGTGCCAGCAGTCCATGGACAGGGGCCTACGAGCAGTACTTC.

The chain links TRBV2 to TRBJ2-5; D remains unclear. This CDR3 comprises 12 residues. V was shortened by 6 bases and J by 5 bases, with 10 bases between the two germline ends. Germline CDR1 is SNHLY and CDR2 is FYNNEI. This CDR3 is CASRALVETQYF. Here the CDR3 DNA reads TGTGCCAGCAGAGCCTTAGTGGAGACCCAGTACTTC.

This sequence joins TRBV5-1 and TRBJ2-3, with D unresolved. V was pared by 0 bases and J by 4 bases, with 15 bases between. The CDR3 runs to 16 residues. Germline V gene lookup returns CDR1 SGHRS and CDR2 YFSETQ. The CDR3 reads CASSLGIGSVADTQYF. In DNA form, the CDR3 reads TGCGCCAGCAGCTTGGGTATCGGGTCTGTAGCAGATACGCAGTATTTT.

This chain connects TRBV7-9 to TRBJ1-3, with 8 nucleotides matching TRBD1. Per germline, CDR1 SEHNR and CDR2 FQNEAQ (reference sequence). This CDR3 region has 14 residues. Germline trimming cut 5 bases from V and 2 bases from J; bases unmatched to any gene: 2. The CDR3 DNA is TGTGCCAGCAGCCCACAGGGGGCTGGAAACACCATATATTTT. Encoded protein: CASSPQGAGNTIYF.

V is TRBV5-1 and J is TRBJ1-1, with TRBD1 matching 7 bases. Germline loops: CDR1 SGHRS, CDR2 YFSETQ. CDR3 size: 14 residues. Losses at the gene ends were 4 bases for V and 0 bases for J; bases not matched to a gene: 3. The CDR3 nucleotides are TGCGCCAGCAGCGCCGGGACAGTGAACACTGAAGCTTTCTTT. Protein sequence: CASSAGTVNTEAFF.

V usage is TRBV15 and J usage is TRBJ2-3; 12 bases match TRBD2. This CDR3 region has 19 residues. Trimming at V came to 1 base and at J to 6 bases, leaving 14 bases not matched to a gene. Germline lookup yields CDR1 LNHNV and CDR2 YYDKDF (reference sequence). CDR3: CATSRGRGSSSGGADTQYF. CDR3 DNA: TGTGCCACCAGCAGAGGTAGAGGTAGTTCTAGCGGGGGGGCCGATACGCAGTATTTT.

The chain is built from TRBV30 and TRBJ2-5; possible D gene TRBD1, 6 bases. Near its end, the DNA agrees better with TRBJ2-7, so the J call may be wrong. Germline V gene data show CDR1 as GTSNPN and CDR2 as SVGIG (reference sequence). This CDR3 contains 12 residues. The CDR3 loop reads CAWSTTGYEQYF. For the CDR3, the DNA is TGTGCCTGGAGTACGACAGGCTACGAGCAGTACTTC.

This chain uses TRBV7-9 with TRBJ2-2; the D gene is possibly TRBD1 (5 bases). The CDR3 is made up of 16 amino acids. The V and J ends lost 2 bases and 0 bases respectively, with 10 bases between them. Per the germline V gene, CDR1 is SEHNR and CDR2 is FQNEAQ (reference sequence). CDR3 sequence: CASSLSRDSNTGELFF. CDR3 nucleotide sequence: TGTGCCAGCAGCTTAAGCAGGGATTCGAACACCGGGGAGCTGTTTTTT.

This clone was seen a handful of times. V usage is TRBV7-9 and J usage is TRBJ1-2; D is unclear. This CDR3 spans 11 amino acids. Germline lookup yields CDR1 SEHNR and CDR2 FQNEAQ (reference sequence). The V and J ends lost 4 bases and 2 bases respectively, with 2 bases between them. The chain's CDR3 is CASSSNYGYTF. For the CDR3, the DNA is TGTGCCAGCAGCTCGAACTATGGCTACACCTTC.

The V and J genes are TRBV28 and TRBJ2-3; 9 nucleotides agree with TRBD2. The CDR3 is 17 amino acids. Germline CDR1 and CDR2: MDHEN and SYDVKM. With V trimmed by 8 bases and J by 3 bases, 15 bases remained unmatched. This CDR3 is CASSPWRAGGVTDTQYF. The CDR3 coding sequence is TGTGCCAGCTCCCCCTGGAGAGCGGGGGGTGTTACAGATACGCAGTATTTT.

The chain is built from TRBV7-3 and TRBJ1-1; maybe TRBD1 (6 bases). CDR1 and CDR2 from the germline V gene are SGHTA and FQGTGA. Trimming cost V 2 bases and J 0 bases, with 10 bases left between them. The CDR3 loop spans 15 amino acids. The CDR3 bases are TGTGCCAGCAGCTTATCCCGGGACATGAACACTGAAGCTTTCTTT. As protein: CASSLSRDMNTEAFF. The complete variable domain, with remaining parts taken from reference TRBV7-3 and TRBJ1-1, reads GAGVSQTPSNKVTEKGKYVELRCDPISGHTALYWYRQSLGQGPEFLIYFQGTGAADDSGLPNDRFFAVRPEGSVSTLKIQRTERGDSAVYLCASSLSRDMNTEAFFGQGTRLTVV.

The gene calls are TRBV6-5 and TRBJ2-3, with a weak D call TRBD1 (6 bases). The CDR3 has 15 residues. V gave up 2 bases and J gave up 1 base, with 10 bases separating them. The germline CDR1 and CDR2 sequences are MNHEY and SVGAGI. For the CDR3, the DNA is TGTGCCAGCAGTTACCCCAGGGGTGGCACAGATACGCAGTATTTT. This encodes CASSYPRGGTDTQYF.

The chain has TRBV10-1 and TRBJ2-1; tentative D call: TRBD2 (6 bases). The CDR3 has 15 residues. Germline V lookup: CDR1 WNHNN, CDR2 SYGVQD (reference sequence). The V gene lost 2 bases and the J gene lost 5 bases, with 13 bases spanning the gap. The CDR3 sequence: CASSEGGLANNEQFF. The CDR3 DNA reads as TGCGCCAGCAGTGAGGGTGGGCTAGCGAACAATGAGCAGTTCTTC.

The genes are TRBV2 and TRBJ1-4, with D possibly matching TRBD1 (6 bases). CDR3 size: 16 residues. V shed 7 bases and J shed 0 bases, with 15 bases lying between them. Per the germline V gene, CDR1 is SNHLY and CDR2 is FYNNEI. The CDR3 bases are TGTGCCAGCACCAGGGGTGGGCTCTCAACTAATGAAAAACTGTTTTTT. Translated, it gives CASTRGGLSTNEKLFF.

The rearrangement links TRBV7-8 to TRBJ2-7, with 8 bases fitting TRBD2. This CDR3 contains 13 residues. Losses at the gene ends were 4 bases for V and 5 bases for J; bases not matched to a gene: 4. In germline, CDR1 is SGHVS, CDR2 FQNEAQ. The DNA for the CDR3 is TGTGCCAGCAGCTCAGAGCGGGAGAACGAGCAGTACTTC. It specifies CASSSERENEQYF.

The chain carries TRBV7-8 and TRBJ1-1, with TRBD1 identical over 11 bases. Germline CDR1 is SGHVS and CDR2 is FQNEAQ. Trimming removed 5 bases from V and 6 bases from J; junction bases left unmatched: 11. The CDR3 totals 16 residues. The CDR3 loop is CASSITGTGGIAEAFF. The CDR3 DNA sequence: TGTGCCAGCAGCATTACCGGGACAGGGGGTATCGCTGAAGCTTTCTTT.